This TCR beta chain was documented in a study of T cell responses to AZD1222 COVID-19 vaccine. General observations from the study: Reportedly, close to half of spike-specific TCRs are directed against unmutated variant regions.

TCRdb's copy holds only in-frame clones and misses some; the assay was immunoSEQ multiplex PCR. Of 100,000 to 150,000 clones in the sample, approximately 85% were seen once. About this clone itself: The antigen remains unidentified.

Here the sequenced sample was peripheral blood, taken on day 0 of AZD1222 vaccination. This receptor was taken from an adult in good health.

CDR3 bases: TGCGCCAGCAGCAAAGGCCGGGGTCGCGGCACAGATACGCAGTATTTT. It codes for CASSKGRGRGTDTQYF. J is TRBJ2-3 and V is TRBV4-3, with D possibly TRBD2 on 5 matching bases. The CDR3 extends over 16 amino acids. V was cut by 5 bases and J by 1 base, with 16 bases left in between. Germline values: CDR1 LGHNA, CDR2 YSLEER.